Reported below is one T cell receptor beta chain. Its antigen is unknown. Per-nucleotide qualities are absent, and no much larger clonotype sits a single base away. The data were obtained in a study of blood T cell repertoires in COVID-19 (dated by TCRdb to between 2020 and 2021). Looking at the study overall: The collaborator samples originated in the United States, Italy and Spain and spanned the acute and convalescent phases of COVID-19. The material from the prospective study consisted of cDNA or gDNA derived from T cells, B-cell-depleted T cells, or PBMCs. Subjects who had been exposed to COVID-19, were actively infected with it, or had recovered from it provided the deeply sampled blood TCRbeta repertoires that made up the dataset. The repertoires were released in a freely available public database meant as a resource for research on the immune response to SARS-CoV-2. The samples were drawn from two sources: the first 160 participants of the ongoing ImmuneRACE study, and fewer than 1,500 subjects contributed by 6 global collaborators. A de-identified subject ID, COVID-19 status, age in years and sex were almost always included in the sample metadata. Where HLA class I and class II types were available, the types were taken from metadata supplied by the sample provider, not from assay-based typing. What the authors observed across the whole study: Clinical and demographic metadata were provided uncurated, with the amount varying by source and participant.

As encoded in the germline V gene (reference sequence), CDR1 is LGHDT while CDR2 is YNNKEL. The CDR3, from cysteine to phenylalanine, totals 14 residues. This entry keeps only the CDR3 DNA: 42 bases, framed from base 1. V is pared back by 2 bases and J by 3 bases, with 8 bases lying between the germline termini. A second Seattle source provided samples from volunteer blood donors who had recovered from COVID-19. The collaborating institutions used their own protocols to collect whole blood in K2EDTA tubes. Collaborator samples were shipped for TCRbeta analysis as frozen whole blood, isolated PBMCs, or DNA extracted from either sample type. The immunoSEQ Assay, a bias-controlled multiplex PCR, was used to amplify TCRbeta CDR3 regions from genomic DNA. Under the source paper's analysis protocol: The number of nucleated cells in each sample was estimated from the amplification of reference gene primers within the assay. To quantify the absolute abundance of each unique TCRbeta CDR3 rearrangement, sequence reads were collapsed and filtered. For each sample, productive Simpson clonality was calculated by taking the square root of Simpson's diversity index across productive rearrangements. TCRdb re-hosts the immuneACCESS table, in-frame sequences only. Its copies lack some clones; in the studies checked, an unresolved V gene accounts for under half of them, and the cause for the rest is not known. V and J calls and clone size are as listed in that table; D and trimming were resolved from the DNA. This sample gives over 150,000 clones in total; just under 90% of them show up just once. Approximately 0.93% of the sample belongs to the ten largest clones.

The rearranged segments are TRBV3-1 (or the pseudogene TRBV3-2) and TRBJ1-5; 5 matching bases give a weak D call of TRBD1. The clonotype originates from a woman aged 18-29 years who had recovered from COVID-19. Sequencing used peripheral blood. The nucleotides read TGTGCCAGCAGCCAAACAGGTTTCAATCAGCCCCAGCATTTT. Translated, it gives CASSQTGFNQPQHF.